This entry lists 17 T cell receptor beta chains sequenced from one sample in a study of OX40 agonist ivuxolimab in advanced cancers. Clones were read by immunoSEQ multiplex PCR, and TCRdb kept only the in-frame ones, dropping some. Of roughly 71,000 clones listed, about 90% are singletons. The material was CD4+ or CD8+ T cells sorted from blood, obtained in a trial of the OX40 agonist ivuxolimab. The receptors come from an adult with an advanced solid tumor such as melanoma, head and neck, liver or kidney cancer.

The chain couples TRBV4-3 to TRBJ2-7; D gene ambiguous. Germline CDR1 LGHNA, CDR2 YSLEER. Trimming stripped 3 bases from V and 2 bases from J, with 11 bases between. The CDR3 extends over 14 amino acids. The CDR3 nucleotides read TGCGCCAGCAGCCACAGTCTAGGCACCTACGAGCAGTACTTC. Translating it yields CASSHSLGTYEQYF.

V and J are TRBV6-1 and TRBJ1-2; TRBD1 matches at 7 bases. CDR1 and CDR2 (germline): MNHNS, SASEGT. The V gene end was trimmed by 1 base and the J gene end by 3 bases; junction bases not matched to a gene: 8. There are 16 residues in the CDR3. Here the CDR3 DNA reads TGTGCCAGCAGTGAAGGGACAGGTGGGGGTTACTATGGCTACACCTTC. Amino acids: CASSEGTGGGYYGYTF.

The genes are TRBV28 and TRBJ2-7, with D possibly TRBD1 on 6 matching bases. This CDR3 has 12 amino acids. Between the trimmed V and J ends, which lost 3 bases and 5 bases, there was a span of 8 bases. The germline gives CDR1 MDHEN, CDR2 SYDVKM. This CDR3 reads CASSFSGDEQYF. Here the CDR3 DNA reads TGTGCCAGCAGTTTTTCAGGGGACGAGCAGTACTTC.

This clone was observed once. The DNA for the CDR3 is TGTGCCAGTAGTATCGTCAGGCGGGACCCCAATGGCTACACCTTC. This translates into CASSIVRRDPNGYTF. The V and J genes are TRBV19 and TRBJ1-2; weak D call: TRBD1 (5 bases). This CDR3 region has 15 residues. Trimming left V 3 bases short and J 6 bases short, with 17 bases between. Germline V lookup: CDR1 LNHDA, CDR2 SQIVND (reference sequence). Looking up the rest from reference TRBV19 and TRBJ1-2 gives the full variable domain: DGGITQSPKYLFRKEGQNVTLSCEQNLNHDAMYWYRQDPGQGLRLIYYSQIVNDFQKGDIAEGYSVSREKKESFPLTVTSAQKNPTAFYLCASSIVRRDPNGYTFGSGTRLTVV.

The chain has TRBV28 and TRBJ2-1, with 10 bases lining up with TRBD2. V trimming: 9 bases; J trimming: 4 bases; junction bases outside the gene matches: 12. Germline V gene sequence: CDR1 MDHEN, CDR2 SYDVKM. This CDR3 has 16 amino acids. Here the CDR3 reads CASKGLAERFYNEQFF. CDR3 DNA: TGTGCCAGTAAAGGACTAGCGGAGCGCTTTTACAATGAGCAGTTCTTC.

The chain has TRBV5-5 and TRBJ2-7; weak D call: TRBD1 (5 bases). CDR3 size: 12 residues. V was trimmed by 3 bases and J by 4 bases, leaving 8 bases between them. Per the germline V gene, CDR1 is SGHKS and CDR2 is YYEKEE (reference sequence). CDR3 in DNA: TGTGCCAGCAGCTGGACACCATACGAGCAGTACTTC. Protein product: CASSWTPYEQYF.

This clone was picked up one time. The chain has TRBV27 and TRBJ2-7; the D gene is possibly TRBD2 (6 bases). This CDR3 is 13 amino acids long. Trimming removed 6 bases at V and 3 bases at J, with 12 bases between. Germline lookup yields CDR1 MNHEY and CDR2 SMNVEV (reference sequence). The CDR3 spells CASSMTSNYEQYF. As DNA, the CDR3 is TGTGCCAGCAGCATGACTAGTAACTACGAGCAGTACTTC.

CDR3 nucleotide sequence: TGCGCCAGCAGCTTGCAGTCGCTAGCGGGAGGGATTCCTCCAGACAATGAGCAGTTCTTC. Its protein is CASSLQSLAGGIPPDNEQFF. The V and J genes are TRBV5-1 and TRBJ2-1; 12 nucleotides line up with TRBD2. The V gene's germline CDR1 is SGHRS and CDR2 YFSETQ. Unmatched junction bases numbered 16, after V lost 1 base and J lost 5 bases. The CDR3 runs 20 residues. The complete variable domain, with remaining parts taken from reference TRBV5-1 and TRBJ2-1, reads KAGVTQTPRYLIKTRGQQVTLSCSPISGHRSVSWYQQTPGQGLQFLFEYFSETQRNKGNFPGRFSGRQFSNSRSEMNVSTLELGDSALYLCASSLQSLAGGIPPDNEQFFGPGTRLTVL.

The chain is built from TRBV6-5 and TRBJ1-1; tentatively, D is TRBD1 (6 bases). V lost 4 bases, J lost 1 base, and 13 bases lay in between. This CDR3 is 15 amino acids long. Per the germline V gene, CDR1 is MNHEY and CDR2 is SVGAGI. The CDR3 here is CASSSTGRGNTEAFF. For the CDR3, the DNA is TGTGCCAGCAGTTCCACAGGGAGGGGGAACACTGAAGCTTTCTTT.

The J gene is TRBJ1-1, the V gene TRBV27; 8 bases are shared with TRBD1. With 5 bases clipped from V and 10 bases from J, the junction kept 6 bases outside the gene matches. Germline V gene sequence: CDR1 MNHEY, CDR2 SMNVEV (reference sequence). This CDR3 spans 12 amino acids. The CDR3: CASSRDRSVAFF. For the CDR3, the DNA is TGTGCCAGCAGTAGGGACAGGTCGGTAGCTTTCTTT.

The chain recombines TRBV5-1 with TRBJ2-5, with D unresolved. Trimming left V 4 bases short and J 0 bases short, with 10 bases between. CDR1 and CDR2 (germline): SGHRS, YFSETQ. CDR3 length equals 14 residues. The CDR3 bases are TGCGCCAGCAGCAGCTCCCGGGACCAAGAGACCCAGTACTTC. This encodes CASSSSRDQETQYF.

This chain uses TRBV5-6 with TRBJ2-1, with 10 nucleotides matching TRBD2. From germline, CDR1 is SGHDT and CDR2 YYEEEE. The ends lost 5 bases at V and 3 bases at J; junction bases unmatched: 2. The CDR3 extends over 14 amino acids. CDR3 sequence (DNA): TGTGCCAGCAGTGGGACTAGCGACTACAATGAGCAGTTCTTC. It codes for CASSGTSDYNEQFF. The full variable domain, in which reference TRBV5-6 and TRBJ2-1 provide the parts outside the CDR3, is DAGVTQSPTHLIKTRGQQVTLRCSPKSGHDTVSWYQQALGQGPQFIFQYYEEEERQRGNFPDRFSGHQFPNYSSELNVNALLLGDSALYLCASSGTSDYNEQFFGPGTRLTVL.

The chain carries TRBV4-2 and TRBJ1-1; D not certain. Germline-derived CDR1 and CDR2 are LGHNA and YNFKEQ. V lost 5 bases and J lost 0, with 19 bases in between. The CDR3 length is 17 residues. The CDR3 nucleotides are TGTGCCAGCAGCTTAGGAAGAGTGGCCACCATGAACACTGAAGCTTTCTTT. Its translation: CASSLGRVATMNTEAFF.

The genes are TRBV4-3 and TRBJ2-1; 7 nucleotides line up with TRBD2. The CDR3 contains 18 residues. The V gene's germline CDR1 is LGHNA and CDR2 YSLEER. Trimming cost V 0 bases and J 0 bases; bases outside gene matches: 8. The CDR3 loop is CASSQDLVREASYNEQFF. In DNA, the CDR3 is TGCGCCAGCAGCCAAGATCTGGTTCGGGAGGCCTCCTACAATGAGCAGTTCTTC.

J is TRBJ2-4 and V is TRBV13, with D unresolved. V dropped 4 bases and J dropped 0 bases, with 7 bases sitting between them. This CDR3 spans 14 amino acids. Germline CDR1 is PRHDT and CDR2 is FYEKMQ (reference sequence). In nucleotides, the CDR3 is TGTGCCAGCAGCTCGTTGTTAGCCAAAAACATTCAGTACTTC. Its protein product is CASSSLLAKNIQYF. Complete variable domain (other parts from reference TRBV13 and TRBJ2-4): AAGVIQSPRHLIKEKRETATLKCYPIPRHDTVYWYQQGPGQDPQFLISFYEKMQSDKGSIPDRFSAQQFSDYHSELNMSSLELGDSALYFCASSSLLAKNIQYFGAGTRLSVL.

This chain connects TRBV7-9 to TRBJ2-1, with 12 nucleotides matching TRBD2. The CDR3 is made up of 15 amino acids. The V gene's germline CDR1 is SEHNR and CDR2 FQNEAQ (reference sequence). V lost 5 bases, J lost 4 bases, and 3 bases stayed unmatched. The CDR3 sequence: CASSRTSGIYNEQFF. As DNA, the CDR3 is TGTGCCAGCAGCCGGACTAGCGGGATTTACAATGAGCAGTTCTTC.

This sequence joins TRBV4-3 and TRBJ2-1, with 13 bases identical to TRBD2. Germline CDR1 LGHNA, CDR2 YSLEER. This CDR3 has 17 amino acids. J lost 7 bases, V lost 3 bases, and 9 bases had no gene match. The CDR3 is CASSQGLAGSWGNEQFF. In nucleotides, the CDR3 is TGCGCCAGCAGCCAGGGACTAGCGGGGTCCTGGGGAAATGAGCAGTTCTTC.